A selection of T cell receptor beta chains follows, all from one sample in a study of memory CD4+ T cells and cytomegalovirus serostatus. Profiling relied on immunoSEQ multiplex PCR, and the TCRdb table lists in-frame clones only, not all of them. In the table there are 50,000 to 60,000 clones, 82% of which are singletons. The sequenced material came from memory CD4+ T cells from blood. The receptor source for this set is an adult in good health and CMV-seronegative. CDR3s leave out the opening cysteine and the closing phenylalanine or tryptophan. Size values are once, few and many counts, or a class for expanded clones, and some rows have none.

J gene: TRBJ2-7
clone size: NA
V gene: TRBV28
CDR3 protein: ASTKGQGRTYEQY

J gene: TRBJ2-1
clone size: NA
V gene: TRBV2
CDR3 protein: ASSKDRVLVNEQF

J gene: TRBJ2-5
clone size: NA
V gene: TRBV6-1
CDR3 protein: ASSRTWEETQY

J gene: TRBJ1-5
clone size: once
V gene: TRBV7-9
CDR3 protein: ASSLGQNSNQPQH

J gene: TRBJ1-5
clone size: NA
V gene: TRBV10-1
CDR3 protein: ASVQGRNNQPQH

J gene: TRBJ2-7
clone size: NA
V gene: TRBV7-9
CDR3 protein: ASSYGRSSAYEQY

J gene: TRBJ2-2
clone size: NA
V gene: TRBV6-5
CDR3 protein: ASSYDLAGAGELF

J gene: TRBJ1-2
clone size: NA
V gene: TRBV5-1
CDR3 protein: ASSTDRDYT

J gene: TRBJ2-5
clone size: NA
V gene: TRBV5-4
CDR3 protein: ASSFRASGGDGETQY

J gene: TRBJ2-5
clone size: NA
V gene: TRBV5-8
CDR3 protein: ASSSRGVGETQY

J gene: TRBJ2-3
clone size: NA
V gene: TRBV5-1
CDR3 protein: ASSLGAGTDTQY

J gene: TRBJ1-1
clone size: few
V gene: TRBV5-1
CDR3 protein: ASSLAVGREAF

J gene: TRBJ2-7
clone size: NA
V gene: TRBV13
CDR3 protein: ASSLRGRGEQY

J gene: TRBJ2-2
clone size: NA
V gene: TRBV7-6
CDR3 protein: ASSLKQANTGELF

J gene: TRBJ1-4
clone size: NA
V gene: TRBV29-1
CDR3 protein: SVAGTVNEKLF

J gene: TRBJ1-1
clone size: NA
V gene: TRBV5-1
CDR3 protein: ASSLLRGSLHTEAF

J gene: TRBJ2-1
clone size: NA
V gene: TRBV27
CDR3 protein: ASSSQPLGGSYNEQF

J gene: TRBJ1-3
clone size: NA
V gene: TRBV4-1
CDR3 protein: ASSQPRTDHSGNTIY

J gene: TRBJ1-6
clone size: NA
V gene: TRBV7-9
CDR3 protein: ASSFGTGQGSPLH

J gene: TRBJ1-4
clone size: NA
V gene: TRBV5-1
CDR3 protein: ASSLEGSNEKLF

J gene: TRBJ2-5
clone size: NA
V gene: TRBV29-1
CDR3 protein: SVRGGQGRN

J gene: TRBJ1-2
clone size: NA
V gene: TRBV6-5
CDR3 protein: ASSPPGSERGYT

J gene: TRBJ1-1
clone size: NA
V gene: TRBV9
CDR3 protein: ASSVGQMATEAF

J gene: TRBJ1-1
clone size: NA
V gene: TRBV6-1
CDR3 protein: ASSDRGGAEAF

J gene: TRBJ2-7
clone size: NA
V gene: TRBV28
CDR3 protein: ASSPGTRPYEQY

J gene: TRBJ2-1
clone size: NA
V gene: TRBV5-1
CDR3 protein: ASSNAGTGSNEQF